This record concerns one T cell receptor beta chain sequence. Its antigen remains unidentified. Nothing much larger sits one base from this clone, and base qualities are not available. Ophthalmopathy patients had moderately to severely active disease, Clinical Activity Score of at least 3, NOSPECS grade of at least 4, and duration under 3 months. Patients with uncontrolled infections, other autoimmune diseases, pregnancy or lactation were excluded. Diagnoses were based on clinical symptoms, serum thyroxine and TRAb, thyroid ultrasound and orbital computed tomography. Ficoll-Paque density gradient centrifugation was used to isolate PBMCs from around 10 ml of fresh peripheral blood. Total RNA was extracted with Trizol reagent, and quality was checked on an Agilent 2100 Bioanalyzer. The TCR beta CDR3 regions were amplified from RNA transcripts. The first round of RT-PCR for the TCR CDR3 was performed with the HTBI primer set and the Qiagen OneStep RT-PCR kit. A second multiplex PCR round built the libraries, followed by size selection and purification. The libraries were sequenced on an Illumina HiSeq2000 using paired-end 100 bp reads. The authors' pipeline ran thus. Raw data were processed with SOAPnuke, discarding reads with adapters, uncalled bases, mean Phred below 15, or no exact constant-primer or identifier match. COPE v1.2.5 was used to merge the high-quality paired reads, and each unique nucleotide sequence was defined as a clonotype. MiTCR v1.1 was used to align the clonotypes against IMGT TRBV, TRBD and TRBJ reference segments. Only V-J combinations with frequency above 0.0001, covering 98% to 99.2% of repertoires, were analysed. The TCS score was defined as the ratio of F50 (clonal expansion) to E x V (chaos), calculated using BLOSUM62-based TCRdist between CDR3 peptides within each V-J. Welch's t-statistics and random forest reduced 514 V-J features to about 13, which were used in a naive Bayes classifier (R e1071). The raw public reads went through TCRdb reprocessing: fastp at Q25, MiXCR clone calling, in-frame beta chains kept. Identical CDR3 proteins give one entry, which carries the most common genes and DNA. The V and J calls and clone size are TCRdb's, not the authors'. This sample lists roughly 500,000 distinct CDR3 sequences; 15% to 20% were detected once. The ten largest clones take up about 31% of the sample.

The data were taken from a study of T cells in Graves' hyperthyroidism and ophthalmopathy (dated by TCRdb to between 2019 and 2020). General notes on the study: Peripheral blood samples were taken at initial diagnosis, before any treatment was given. A discovery cohort of 95 to 100 patients, 43 with Graves' ophthalmopathy and about 60 with stable Graves' hyperthyroidism, was used to find distinguishing TCR V-J signatures. Prospective prediction of ophthalmopathy was tested in an independent validation cohort consisting of 18 hyperthyroidism patients and approximately 16 patients who later progressed to ophthalmopathy. For training and testing, the 100 or so patients in the discovery cohort were randomly divided in a 7:3 ratio. The study also compared thyroid tissue and blood T-cell repertoires from about 6 Graves' hyperthyroidism patients. After blood sampling, hyperthyroidism patients were treated with methimazole at a starting dose of 30 mg daily, and ophthalmopathy patients were treated with high-dose intravenous methylprednisolone. According to the paper, TCR Vbeta CDR3 sequencing was carried out on around 140 peripheral blood samples, which came from 40 to 45 ophthalmopathy, around 75 hyperthyroidism and approximately 17 progressor patients. The paper as a whole reports these results and caveats: A model built on a 13 V-J signature distinguished ophthalmopathy from stable hyperthyroidism, reaching roughly 88% sensitivity and around 81% specificity in cross-validation and 80%/75% in testing. No statistical method was used to fix the sample size in advance, and group allocation was not hidden from the investigators. In validation, the model predicted progression to ophthalmopathy with approximately 70% sensitivity and less than 80% specificity, a median of around 6.6 months before onset. Blood samples also contained most of the expanded thyroid clonotypes (frequency above 0.001), which suggests that blood repertoires may reflect thyroid immune responses.

Measured from the cysteine to the phenylalanine, the CDR3 is 15 residues long. Of the read, only the CDR3 DNA is kept; its 45 bases are in frame from base 1. The germline V gene encodes CDR1 SEHNR and CDR2 FQNEAQ (reference sequence). V is cut back by 5 bases and J by 5 bases, with 9 bases in the junction unmatched. Recombination connected TRBV7-9 to TRBJ1-2, with TRBD1 identical over 9 junction bases. The source of this sequence is a woman in her 30s with Graves' ophthalmopathy. Sequencing was performed on blood. CDR3 protein: CASSTPGTGIYGYTF. The sequence in DNA is TGTGCCAGCAGCACCCCCGGGACAGGGATATATGGCTACACCTTC.